Given below is one T cell receptor (beta chain) in context. Its antigen is not identified. This specimen belongs to a study of Ad26.COV2.S vaccination and SARS-CoV-2 variants. For the study at large: This donor came from the COV1001 trial of Ad26.COV2.S.

Study observations and caveats: Vaccinees reportedly had broad spike-specific CD8+ and CD4+ T cell responses.

CDR1 is SGDLS and CDR2 is YYNGEE in the germline V gene. The V gene lost 4 bases and the J gene lost 9 bases, with 17 bases spanning the gap. The CDR3 spans 15 residues. Here immunoSEQ multiplex PCR was the method, and the copy in TCRdb shows in-frame clones only, minus some. The table lists roughly 300,000 clones, roughly nine tenths of them singletons. The treatment was: around 19 received Ad26.COV2.S at low or high dose, single or two shots; about 5 received placebo; per-sample allocation not given. Samples were taken on day 63 after the first vaccine or placebo injection. The sample came from a Boston adult aged 18-55 years.

The specimen comprised peripheral blood, sampled in a trial of Ad26.COV2.S vaccine versus placebo. The chain couples TRBV9 to TRBJ1-6, with D maybe TRBD1 (6 bases). This receptor was obtained from a person aged 18-65 years who received the Ad26.COV2.S COVID-19 vaccine or a placebo. CDR3 nucleotides: TGTGCCAGCAGCCCCACAACAGGGTATGTTTCACCCCTCCACTTT. Translation: CASSPTTGYVSPLHF. The variable domain in full, with the rest retrieved from reference TRBV9 and TRBJ1-6, is DSGVTQTPKHLITATGQRVTLRCSPRSGDLSVYWYQQSLDQGLQFLIQYYNGEERAKGNILERFSAQQFPDLHSELNLSSLELGDSALYFCASSPTTGYVSPLHFGNGTRLTVT.